The 17 T cell receptor beta chains in this list originate from one sample, sequenced in a study of cytomegalovirus exposure and HLA in healthy donors. Amplification used 60 Vbeta primers and 13 Jbeta primers. Profiling relied on immunoSEQ multiplex PCR, and the TCRdb table lists in-frame clones only, not all of them. The sample comprises around 130,000 clones, more than 60% of which are singletons, and around 2.1% rests with the top ten. Sample: PBMCs. The receptors here all came from a middle-aged woman in good health and CMV-seropositive.

The chain recombines TRBV5-1 with TRBJ2-1; TRBD1 matches 7 bases. CDR3 size: 15 residues. In germline, CDR1 is SGHRS, CDR2 YFSETQ. The V gene end was trimmed by 0 bases and the J gene end by 0 bases; junction bases not matched to a gene: 0. This CDR3 reads CASSLGQGSYNEQFF. The CDR3 DNA reads TGCGCCAGCAGCTTGGGACAGGGCTCCTACAATGAGCAGTTCTTC.

This clone was picked up a small number of times. V usage is TRBV7-2 and J usage is TRBJ2-1, with TRBD2 matching 7 bases. CDR3 size: 14 residues. V was pared by 6 bases and J by 10 bases, with 12 bases of the junction left unmatched. Germline V gives CDR1 SGHTA, CDR2 FQGNSA. The CDR3 nucleotides read TGTGCCAGCAGGGGGGACTACCAATACGGGGAGCAGTTCTTC. It yields the protein CASRGDYQYGEQFF. The complete variable domain, with remaining parts taken from reference TRBV7-2 and TRBJ2-1, reads GAGVSQSPSNKVTEKGKDVELRCDPISGHTALYWYRQSLGQGLEFLIYFQGNSAPDKSGLPSDRFSAERTGGSVSTLTIQRTQQEDSAVYLCASRGDYQYGEQFFGPGTRLTVL.

CDR3 nucleotides: TGTGCCAGCAGCGCAGACTCGTTTAATGAGCAGTTCTTC. Protein product: CASSADSFNEQFF. The J gene is TRBJ2-1, the V gene TRBV5-8; no clear D. This CDR3 spans 13 amino acids. The germline V and J ends were trimmed by 4 bases and 7 bases, with 12 bases remaining between them. Looked up from germline, CDR1 is SGHTS and CDR2 is YDEGEE.

This clone has a handful of counts. This rearrangement joins TRBV5-6 to TRBJ2-6; a possible D gene is TRBD2 (6 bases). The CDR3 has 17 residues. Looked up from germline, CDR1 is SGHDT and CDR2 is YYEEEE. The V end lost 6 bases, the J end lost 0 bases, and 16 bases lay between the germline ends. The CDR3: CASTYGAGGSGANVLTF. For the CDR3, the DNA is TGTGCCAGCACCTATGGGGCCGGGGGCTCTGGGGCCAACGTCCTGACTTTC.

The chain has TRBV5-6 and TRBJ2-5; 7 bases are a match to TRBD2. In germline, CDR1 is SGHDT, CDR2 YYEEEE. The CDR3 extends over 14 amino acids. The V and J ends lost 5 bases and 4 bases, in that order; junction bases with no gene match: 8. As DNA, the CDR3 is TGTGCCAGCAGGCGCACGGGGGGAGGAGAGACCCAGTACTTC. Its translation is CASRRTGGGETQYF. Drawing the rest from reference TRBV5-6 and TRBJ2-5, the complete variable domain is DAGVTQSPTHLIKTRGQQVTLRCSPKSGHDTVSWYQQALGQGPQFIFQYYEEEERQRGNFPDRFSGHQFPNYSSELNVNALLLGDSALYLCASRRTGGGETQYFGPGTRLLVL.

The chain links TRBV7-2 to TRBJ1-5, with TRBD1 matching over 7 bases. The germline gives CDR1 SGHTA, CDR2 FQGNSA. The CDR3 has 13 amino acids. The ends lost 8 bases at V and 6 bases at J; junction bases unmatched: 7. DNA for the CDR3: TGTGCCAGCGTCGACAGGGTGGGTCAGCCCCAGCATTTT. This translates into CASVDRVGQPQHF.

This clone was seen once. The chain combines TRBV7-9 with TRBJ1-3; 9 bases match TRBD1. The CDR3 is 15 amino acids. V lost 4 bases, J lost 7 bases, and 8 bases stayed unmatched. CDR1 SEHNR and CDR2 FQNEAQ come from the germline V gene (reference sequence). The chain's CDR3 is CASSSTGGRYNTIYF. In DNA form, the CDR3 reads TGTGCCAGCAGCTCTACAGGGGGCCGATACAACACCATATATTTT.

The chain combines TRBV6-5 with TRBJ1-6; no clear D gene. The CDR3 length is 13 residues. V was clipped by 5 bases and J by 7 bases, with 9 bases between them. Germline loops: CDR1 MNHEY, CDR2 SVGAGI. This chain's CDR3 is CASSRETNSPLHF. The CDR3 DNA reads TGTGCCAGCAGTCGGGAGACAAATTCACCCCTCCACTTT.

V is TRBV7-2 and J is TRBJ2-7; D call uncertain. Per the germline V gene, CDR1 is SGHTA and CDR2 is FQGNSA. V gave up 2 bases and J gave up 5 bases, with 16 bases separating them. The CDR3 is 15 amino acids. The CDR3 loop reads CASSLNPGTRDEQYF. DNA of the CDR3: TGTGCCAGCAGCTTAAATCCCGGTACCCGGGACGAGCAGTACTTC.

The chain is built from TRBV7-9 and TRBJ2-7; 10 nucleotides agree with TRBD2. The V segment lost 5 bases and the J segment 7 bases; nucleotides outside the gene matches: 5. The germline CDR1 and CDR2 sequences are SEHNR and FQNEAQ (reference sequence). This CDR3 has 13 residues. CDR3 in DNA: TGTGCCAGCAGCGGAGAGACTAGCGGGGAGCAGTACTTC. This translates into CASSGETSGEQYF.

In the case of this clone: One end of the junction is discordant with germline, which a read error may explain. In nucleotides, the CDR3 is TGTGCTAGCAGCCCTACCGGGACAGGGACAAATGAGCAGTTCTTC. Residues: CASSPTGTGTNEQFF. The rearrangement links TRBV7-7 to TRBJ2-1, with 9 bases aligning to TRBD1. Germline CDR1 and CDR2: SSHAT and FNYEAQ (reference sequence). The CDR3 has 15 residues.

This clone turned up a few times. The chain employs TRBV7-2 and TRBJ1-2, with a weak D call TRBD1 (6 bases). Trimming removed 5 bases at V and 4 bases at J, with 11 bases between. This CDR3 region has 13 residues. In germline, CDR1 is SGHTA, CDR2 FQGNSA. The CDR3 sequence: CASSPDSTYGYTF. In nucleotides, the CDR3 is TGTGCCAGCAGCCCGGACAGCACCTATGGCTACACCTTC.

This clone was counted a few times. V is TRBV2 and J is TRBJ1-4, with a tentative D call TRBD1 (5 bases). This CDR3 has 14 residues. Between the trimmed V and J ends, which lost 10 bases and 4 bases, there was a span of 16 bases. Germline V lookup: CDR1 SNHLY, CDR2 FYNNEI. This CDR3 is CATASDSVNEKLFF. CDR3 bases: TGTGCCACCGCGTCCGACAGTGTTAATGAAAAACTGTTTTTT.

The V and J genes are TRBV7-9 and TRBJ2-1; tentatively, D is TRBD1 (6 bases). Germline V gene lookup returns CDR1 SEHNR and CDR2 FQNEAQ (reference sequence). V was clipped by 11 bases and J by 5 bases, with 10 bases between them. The CDR3 contains 11 residues. The CDR3 protein is CAGYRDNEQFF. The CDR3 DNA sequence: TGTGCCGGTTACAGGGACAATGAGCAGTTCTTC.

This clone was seen only a few times. The chain uses TRBV7-9 and TRBJ2-7; 9 positions match TRBD2. V lost 4 bases to trimming and J lost 2 bases; unmatched junction nucleotides: 12. Germline V CDR1 and CDR2: SEHNR, FQNEAQ (reference sequence). The CDR3 has 17 residues. For the CDR3, the DNA is TGTGCCAGCAGCTCGTCCGGTGGGGCGGGAGGGCCCTACGAGCAGTACTTC. Its translation: CASSSSGGAGGPYEQYF. The variable domain in full, with the rest retrieved from reference TRBV7-9 and TRBJ2-7, is DTGVSQNPRHKITKRGQNVTFRCDPISEHNRLYWYRQTLGQGPEFLTYFQNEAQLEKSRLLSDRFSAERPKGSFSTLEIQRTEQGDSAMYLCASSSSGGAGGPYEQYFGPGTRLTVT.

CDR3 coding DNA: TGCGCCAGCAGCCGACCCGGGTCGGGGGGGCAAAACACCGGGGAGCTGTTTTTT. It translates to CASSRPGSGGQNTGELFF. The chain has TRBV4-1 and TRBJ2-2, with 8 bases that match TRBD2. V was clipped by 4 bases and J by 2 bases; unmatched bases: 12. Germline V gene lookup returns CDR1 MGHRA and CDR2 YSYEKL. This CDR3 has 18 residues.

The chain uses TRBV28 and TRBJ1-2; D might be TRBD1 (5 bases). The germline V gene encodes CDR1 MDHEN and CDR2 SYDVKM. This CDR3 comprises 14 residues. V was shortened by 7 bases and J by 4 bases, with 16 bases between the two germline ends. Here the CDR3 DNA reads TGTGCCAGCACCGACGGGGGACTCATCTATGGCTACACCTTC. Residues: CASTDGGLIYGYTF.